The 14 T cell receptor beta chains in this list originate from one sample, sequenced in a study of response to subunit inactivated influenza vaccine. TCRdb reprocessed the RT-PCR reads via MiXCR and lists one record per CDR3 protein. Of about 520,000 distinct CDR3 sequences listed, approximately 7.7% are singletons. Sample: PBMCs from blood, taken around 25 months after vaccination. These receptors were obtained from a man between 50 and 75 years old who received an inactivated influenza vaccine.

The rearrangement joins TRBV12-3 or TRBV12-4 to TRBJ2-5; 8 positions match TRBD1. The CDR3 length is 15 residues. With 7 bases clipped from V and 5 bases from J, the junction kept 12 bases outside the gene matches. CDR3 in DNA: TGTGCCAGCAAATCCCGCAGGGGGCGCGAGGAGACCCAGTACTTC. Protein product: CASKSRRGREETQYF.

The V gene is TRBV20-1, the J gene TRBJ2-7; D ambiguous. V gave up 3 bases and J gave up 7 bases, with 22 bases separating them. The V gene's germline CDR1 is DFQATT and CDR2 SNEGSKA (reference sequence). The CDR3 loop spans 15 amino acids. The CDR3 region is CSASAPSSAPDEQYF. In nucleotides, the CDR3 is TGCAGTGCTAGTGCCCCCAGTAGTGCCCCTGATGAGCAGTACTTC.

This chain's CDR3 is CSARAPFGDEQFF. CDR3 bases: TGCAGTGCTAGAGCCCCATTCGGGGATGAGCAGTTCTTC. The chain has TRBV20-1 and TRBJ2-1, with TRBD2 as a possible D gene (5 bases). Trimming removed 1 base at V and 8 bases at J, with 12 bases between. Germline V gene lookup returns CDR1 DFQATT and CDR2 SNEGSKA (reference sequence). The CDR3 spans 13 residues.

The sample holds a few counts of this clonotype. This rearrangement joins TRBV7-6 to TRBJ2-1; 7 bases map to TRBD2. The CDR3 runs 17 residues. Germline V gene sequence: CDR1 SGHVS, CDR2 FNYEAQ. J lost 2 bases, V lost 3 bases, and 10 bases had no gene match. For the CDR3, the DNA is TGTGCCAGCAGCTTCCTTCCTAGCGGTTCTGCCTACAATGAGCAGTTCTTC. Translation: CASSFLPSGSAYNEQFF. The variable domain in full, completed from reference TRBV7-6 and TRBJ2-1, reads GAGVSQSPRYKVTKRGQDVALRCDPISGHVSLYWYRQALGQGPEFLTYFNYEAQQDKSGLPNDRFSAERPEGSISTLTIQRTEQRDSAMYRCASSFLPSGSAYNEQFFGPGTRLTVL.

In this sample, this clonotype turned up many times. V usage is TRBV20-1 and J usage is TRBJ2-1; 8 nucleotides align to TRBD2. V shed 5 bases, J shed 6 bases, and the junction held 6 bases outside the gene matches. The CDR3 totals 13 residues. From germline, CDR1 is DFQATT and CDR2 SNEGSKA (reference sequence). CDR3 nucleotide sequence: TGCAGTGCTTTCCGGGAGGGGGTCAATGAGCAGTTCTTC. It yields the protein CSAFREGVNEQFF.

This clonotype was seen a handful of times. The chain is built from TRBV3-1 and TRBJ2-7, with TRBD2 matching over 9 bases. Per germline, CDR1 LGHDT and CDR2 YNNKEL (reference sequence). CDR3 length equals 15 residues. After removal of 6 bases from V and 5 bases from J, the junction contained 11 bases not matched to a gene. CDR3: CASRESGRSQDEQYF. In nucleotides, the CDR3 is TGTGCCAGCAGGGAAAGCGGGAGGAGTCAAGACGAGCAGTACTTC.

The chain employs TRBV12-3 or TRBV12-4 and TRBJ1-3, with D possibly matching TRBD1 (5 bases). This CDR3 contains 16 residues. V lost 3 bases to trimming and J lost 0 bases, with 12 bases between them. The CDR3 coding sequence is TGTGCCAGCAGTTTCCGAGACAGAAACTCTGGAAACACCATATATTTT. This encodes CASSFRDRNSGNTIYF.

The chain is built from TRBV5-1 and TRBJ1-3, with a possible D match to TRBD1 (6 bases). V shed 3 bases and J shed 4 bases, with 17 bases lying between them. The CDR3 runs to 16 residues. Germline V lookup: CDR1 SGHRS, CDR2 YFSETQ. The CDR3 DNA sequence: TGCGCCAGCAGCTGGGGGCCTGGGGCGCCCGGAAACACCATATATTTT. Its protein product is CASSWGPGAPGNTIYF. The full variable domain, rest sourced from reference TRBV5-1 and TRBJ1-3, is KAGVTQTPRYLIKTRGQQVTLSCSPISGHRSVSWYQQTPGQGLQFLFEYFSETQRNKGNFPGRFSGRQFSNSRSEMNVSTLELGDSALYLCASSWGPGAPGNTIYFGEGSWLTVV.

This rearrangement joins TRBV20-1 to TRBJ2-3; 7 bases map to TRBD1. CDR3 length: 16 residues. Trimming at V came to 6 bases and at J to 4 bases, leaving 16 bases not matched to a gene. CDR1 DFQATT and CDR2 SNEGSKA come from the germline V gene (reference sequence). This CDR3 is CSAEALTGLNADTQYF. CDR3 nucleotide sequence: TGCAGTGCGGAGGCCCTGACAGGGCTGAATGCAGATACGCAGTATTTT.

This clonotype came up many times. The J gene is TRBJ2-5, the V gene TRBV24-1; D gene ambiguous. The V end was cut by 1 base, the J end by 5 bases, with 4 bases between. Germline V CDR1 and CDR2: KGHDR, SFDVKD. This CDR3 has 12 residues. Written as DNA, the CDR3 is TGTGCCACCAGTGATTTCCGGGAGACCCAGTACTTC. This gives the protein CATSDFRETQYF.

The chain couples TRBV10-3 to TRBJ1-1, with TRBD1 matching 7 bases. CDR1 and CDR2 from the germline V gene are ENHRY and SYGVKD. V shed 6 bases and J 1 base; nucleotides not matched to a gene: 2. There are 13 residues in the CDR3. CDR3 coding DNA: TGTGCCATCAGGGGGACAGCGAACACTGAAGCTTTCTTT. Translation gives CAIRGTANTEAFF.

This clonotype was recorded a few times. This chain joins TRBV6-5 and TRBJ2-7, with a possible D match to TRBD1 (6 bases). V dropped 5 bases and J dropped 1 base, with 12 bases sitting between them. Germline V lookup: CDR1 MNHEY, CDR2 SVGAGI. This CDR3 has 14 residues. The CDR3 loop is CASSHQQGSYEQYF. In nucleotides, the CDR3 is TGTGCCAGCAGTCACCAACAGGGTTCCTACGAGCAGTACTTC.

The CDR3 spells CASSPGLGAFYEQYF. The CDR3, as DNA: TGTGCCAGCAGTCCGGGACTGGGGGCGTTTTACGAGCAGTACTTC. The gene calls are TRBV12-3 or TRBV12-4 and TRBJ2-7; the D gene could be TRBD1 or TRBD2 (6 bases each). V lost 5 bases to trimming and J lost 4 bases, with 18 bases between them. The CDR3 is 15 residues long.

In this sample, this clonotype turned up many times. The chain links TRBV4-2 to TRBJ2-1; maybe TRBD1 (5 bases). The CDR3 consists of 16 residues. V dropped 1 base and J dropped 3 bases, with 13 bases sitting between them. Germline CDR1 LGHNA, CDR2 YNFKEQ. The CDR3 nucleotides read TGTGCCAGCAGCCAAGGACGACAGACGTACTACAATGAGCAGTTCTTC. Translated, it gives CASSQGRQTYYNEQFF.